This T cell receptor beta chain comes out of a study of blood T cell repertoires in COVID-19. For the study at large: PBMCs, B-cell-depleted T cells, or T cells were the source of the cDNA or gDNA that made up the material.

Only in-frame clones appear in the TCRdb table, and some are missing; sequencing was by immunoSEQ multiplex PCR. The profile shows some 300,000 clones, about 90% of them singletons. Seattle cases were enrolled at active infection and followed longitudinally. This receptor was obtained from a woman aged 45-65 years with COVID-19, enrolled during active disease. Sequencing input: peripheral blood.

CDR3: CAISAAGRSYEQYF. The DNA of the CDR3 is TGTGCCATCAGTGCGGCGGGCCGCTCCTACGAGCAGTACTTC. The gene calls are TRBV10-3 and TRBJ2-7; the D gene is possibly TRBD2 (5 bases). The germline CDR1 and CDR2 sequences are ENHRY and SYGVKD. The CDR3 extends over 14 amino acids. V was trimmed by 4 bases and J by 0 bases, leaving 10 bases between them.